Listed below are T cell receptor beta chains from one sample, sequenced in a study of T cell changes during pregnancy in multiple sclerosis. Sequencing was performed with immunoSEQ multiplex PCR; in TCRdb, only in-frame clones are kept and a portion is missing. The table lists about 75,000 clones, 94% of them singletons. Sequences were derived from CD4+ T cells from peripheral blood mononuclear cells, sampled after pregnancy. The receptors were sampled from a female donor with multiple sclerosis, enrolled in a pregnancy study. CDR3s include the opening cysteine and the closing phenylalanine or tryptophan. D genes are given only for firm matches. Clone size is not always given. Where it is, it says once, few, many or a class for expanded clones.

d_call: NA; v_call: TRBV30; j_call: TRBJ1-5; clone_size: NA; cdr3_aa: CAWSRGGSPNQPQHF; cdr3_nt: TGTGCCTGGAGTAGGGGGGGCTCACCCAATCAGCCCCAGCATTTT
d_call: TRBD1; v_call: TRBV28; j_call: TRBJ1-5; clone_size: NA; cdr3_aa: CASRLSDRGGQPQHF; cdr3_nt: TGTGCCAGCAGACTGAGCGACAGGGGTGGACAGCCCCAGCATTTT
d_call: NA; v_call: TRBV18; j_call: TRBJ1-5; clone_size: few; cdr3_aa: CASSPTNQPQHF; cdr3_nt: TGTGCCAGCTCACCAACTAATCAGCCCCAGCATTTT
d_call: TRBD1; v_call: TRBV19; j_call: TRBJ2-1; clone_size: once; cdr3_aa: CASSGLLGTGVHEQFF; cdr3_nt: TGTGCCAGTAGTGGTCTTTTGGGGACAGGGGTGCATGAGCAGTTCTTC
d_call: NA; v_call: TRBV28; j_call: TRBJ2-1; clone_size: once; cdr3_aa: CASSLRDEQFF; cdr3_nt: TGTGCCAGCAGTTTGAGAGATGAGCAGTTCTTC
d_call: NA; v_call: TRBV6-6; j_call: TRBJ1-5; clone_size: NA; cdr3_aa: CASSYKARAHKPQHF; cdr3_nt: TGTGCCAGCAGTTACAAGGCGAGGGCCCATAAGCCCCAGCATTTT
d_call: NA; v_call: TRBV20-1; j_call: TRBJ1-1; clone_size: few; cdr3_aa: CSAPSGYRAFF; cdr3_nt: TGCAGTGCTCCATCAGGGTATAGAGCTTTCTTT
d_call: TRBD2; v_call: TRBV28; j_call: TRBJ2-3; clone_size: NA; cdr3_aa: CASSLRGGRASNTQYF; cdr3_nt: TGTGCCAGCAGTTTAAGGGGCGGGAGGGCTTCAAATACGCAGTATTTT
d_call: TRBD1; v_call: TRBV7-9; j_call: TRBJ1-3; clone_size: NA; cdr3_aa: CASSLGQGGLSSGNTIYF; cdr3_nt: TGTGCCAGCAGCTTGGGGCAGGGGGGTCTTAGCTCTGGAAACACCATATATTTT
d_call: NA; v_call: TRBV7-3; j_call: TRBJ1-2; clone_size: NA; cdr3_aa: CASSLGGPGHGYTF; cdr3_nt: TGTGCCAGCAGCTTAGGGGGCCCGGGCCATGGCTACACCTTC
d_call: NA; v_call: TRBV5-1; j_call: TRBJ1-1; clone_size: NA; cdr3_aa: CATSKVEKLTEAFF; cdr3_nt: TGCGCCACCTCCAAGGTGGAGAAACTCACTGAAGCTTTCTTT
d_call: TRBD1; v_call: TRBV19; j_call: TRBJ1-2; clone_size: NA; cdr3_aa: CASSASGTVFNYGYTF; cdr3_nt: TGTGCCAGTAGTGCTTCCGGGACAGTTTTCAACTATGGCTACACCTTC
d_call: TRBD2; v_call: TRBV11-2; j_call: TRBJ2-7; clone_size: few; cdr3_aa: CASSPGGVWGPLYEQYF; cdr3_nt: TGTGCCAGCAGCCCGGGAGGGGTGTGGGGCCCACTTTACGAGCAGTACTTC
d_call: TRBD2; v_call: TRBV5-1; j_call: TRBJ2-7; clone_size: NA; cdr3_aa: CASSPLTSWSSSYEQYF; cdr3_nt: TGCGCCAGCAGCCCTTTGACTAGCTGGTCCTCCTCCTACGAGCAGTACTTC
d_call: NA; v_call: TRBV21-1; j_call: TRBJ2-2; clone_size: NA; cdr3_aa: CASQLAEKGNTGELFF; cdr3_nt: TGTGCCAGCCAGTTAGCGGAAAAAGGGAACACCGGGGAGCTGTTTTTT
d_call: TRBD2; v_call: TRBV6-5; j_call: TRBJ2-7; clone_size: NA; cdr3_aa: CASSALAGISYEQYF; cdr3_nt: TGTGCCAGCAGTGCCCTAGCGGGGATTTCCTACGAGCAGTACTTC
d_call: TRBD2; v_call: TRBV19; j_call: TRBJ2-7; clone_size: NA; cdr3_aa: CASSPRGTSAYEQYF; cdr3_nt: TGTGCCAGTAGCCCCCGGGGGACTAGCGCCTACGAGCAGTACTTC
d_call: TRBD1; v_call: TRBV7-8; j_call: TRBJ2-7; clone_size: NA; cdr3_aa: CASTDLPGTGYVEQYF; cdr3_nt: TGTGCCAGCACTGATTTGCCCGGGACAGGATATGTGGAGCAGTACTTC
d_call: NA; v_call: TRBV11-2; j_call: TRBJ1-2; clone_size: few; cdr3_aa: CASSLVGQGYGYTF; cdr3_nt: TGTGCCAGCAGCTTAGTCGGGCAGGGCTATGGCTACACCTTC
d_call: TRBD1; v_call: TRBV28; j_call: TRBJ2-5; clone_size: NA; cdr3_aa: CASSLQGQLGQETQYF; cdr3_nt: TGTGCCAGCAGTCTACAGGGACAGCTGGGCCAAGAGACCCAGTACTTC
d_call: NA; v_call: TRBV7-2; j_call: TRBJ1-1; clone_size: once; cdr3_aa: CASSLGRVRLNTEAFF; cdr3_nt: TGTGCCAGCAGCTTAGGGCGGGTAAGACTGAACACTGAAGCTTTCTTT
d_call: NA; v_call: TRBV28; j_call: TRBJ1-5; clone_size: NA; cdr3_aa: CASKGQLGHQPQHF; cdr3_nt: TGTGCCAGCAAAGGACAGTTGGGCCATCAGCCCCAGCATTTT
d_call: TRBD1; v_call: TRBV2; j_call: TRBJ2-1; clone_size: NA; cdr3_aa: CASSESGGAGWTGGKDEQFF; cdr3_nt: TGTGCCAGCAGTGAAAGTGGGGGGGCCGGATGGACAGGGGGCAAGGATGAGCAGTTCTTC
d_call: NA; v_call: TRBV29-1; j_call: TRBJ2-1; clone_size: NA; cdr3_aa: CSVAFTRGDQQFF; cdr3_nt: TGCAGCGTTGCTTTTACGCGGGGAGATCAGCAGTTCTTC
d_call: NA; v_call: TRBV28; j_call: TRBJ2-1; clone_size: NA; cdr3_aa: CASPPKGGEQSYNEQFF; cdr3_nt: TGTGCCAGCCCGCCAAAAGGGGGGGAGCAAAGCTACAATGAGCAGTTCTTC
d_call: NA; v_call: TRBV7-9; j_call: TRBJ2-3; clone_size: NA; cdr3_aa: CATSLQADTQYF; cdr3_nt: TGTGCCACCTCCCTACAGGCAGATACGCAGTATTTT
d_call: NA; v_call: TRBV4-3; j_call: TRBJ1-1; clone_size: NA; cdr3_aa: CASSRQHPWMNTEAFF; cdr3_nt: TGCGCCAGCAGCCGACAACACCCCTGGATGAACACTGAAGCTTTCTTT
d_call: NA; v_call: TRBV28; j_call: TRBJ2-5; clone_size: NA; cdr3_aa: CASSFTGQETQYF; cdr3_nt: TGTGCCAGCAGTTTTACGGGCCAAGAGACCCAGTACTTC
d_call: NA; v_call: TRBV2; j_call: TRBJ2-5; clone_size: NA; cdr3_aa: CASSGGQGETQYF; cdr3_nt: TGTGCCAGCTCCGGGGGGCAGGGGGAGACCCAGTACTTC
d_call: NA; v_call: TRBV29-1; j_call: TRBJ2-7; clone_size: NA; cdr3_aa: CSVLPWAQGPHYEQYF; cdr3_nt: TGCAGCGTTCTCCCCTGGGCCCAGGGTCCCCACTACGAGCAGTACTTC
d_call: TRBD1; v_call: TRBV28; j_call: TRBJ2-7; clone_size: NA; cdr3_aa: CASSHLRTGYEQYF; cdr3_nt: TGTGCCAGCAGTCACCTTAGGACAGGCTACGAGCAGTACTTC
d_call: TRBD1; v_call: TRBV19; j_call: TRBJ2-7; clone_size: NA; cdr3_aa: CASSRTGGFYEQYF; cdr3_nt: TGTGCCAGTAGTAGGACAGGGGGCTTCTACGAGCAGTACTTC
d_call: NA; v_call: TRBV7-9; j_call: TRBJ1-3; clone_size: NA; cdr3_aa: CASSLAAGAGNTIYF; cdr3_nt: TGTGCCAGCAGCTTAGCGGCGGGGGCGGGAAACACCATATATTTT
d_call: TRBD2; v_call: TRBV9; j_call: TRBJ2-1; clone_size: NA; cdr3_aa: CASSVVGLPDNEQFF; cdr3_nt: TGTGCCAGCAGCGTAGTGGGACTACCGGACAATGAGCAGTTCTTC
d_call: TRBD1; v_call: TRBV11-2; j_call: TRBJ2-1; clone_size: NA; cdr3_aa: CASSQPDRGRRNEQFF; cdr3_nt: TGTGCCAGCAGCCAACCTGACAGGGGGCGAAGGAATGAGCAGTTCTTC
d_call: TRBD2; v_call: TRBV5-4; j_call: TRBJ2-1; clone_size: NA; cdr3_aa: CASSLPGLATNEQFF; cdr3_nt: TGTGCCAGCAGCTTGCCGGGACTAGCAACCAATGAGCAGTTCTTC
d_call: TRBD1; v_call: TRBV6-6; j_call: TRBJ2-7; clone_size: NA; cdr3_aa: CASSYSPGQVTYEQYF; cdr3_nt: TGTGCCAGCAGTTACTCGCCGGGACAGGTAACCTACGAGCAGTACTTC
d_call: TRBD1; v_call: TRBV6-5; j_call: TRBJ2-7; clone_size: NA; cdr3_aa: CASRPGQGSYEQYF; cdr3_nt: TGTGCCAGCAGGCCGGGACAGGGCTCCTACGAGCAGTACTTC
d_call: NA; v_call: TRBV2; j_call: TRBJ2-1; clone_size: NA; cdr3_aa: CASTRAGRQFF; cdr3_nt: TGTGCCAGCACCAGGGCGGGAAGGCAGTTCTTC
d_call: TRBD1; v_call: TRBV6-6; j_call: TRBJ1-5; clone_size: NA; cdr3_aa: CASRHDRGNQPQHF; cdr3_nt: TGTGCCAGCAGACATGACAGGGGGAATCAGCCCCAGCATTTT
d_call: NA; v_call: TRBV30; j_call: TRBJ2-5; clone_size: once; cdr3_aa: CAWSALQGRSGTQYF; cdr3_nt: TGTGCCTGGAGTGCCCTCCAGGGGCGGAGTGGGACCCAGTACTTC
d_call: NA; v_call: TRBV19; j_call: TRBJ2-7; clone_size: NA; cdr3_aa: CASSISAGRTRFYEQYF; cdr3_nt: TGTGCCAGTAGTATATCGGCGGGGCGCACACGTTTCTACGAGCAGTACTTC
d_call: TRBD2; v_call: TRBV18; j_call: TRBJ2-1; clone_size: NA; cdr3_aa: CASSPISGTSRYNEQFF; cdr3_nt: TGTGCCAGCTCACCGATATCCGGGACTAGCAGGTACAATGAGCAGTTCTTC
d_call: TRBD1; v_call: TRBV18; j_call: TRBJ1-5; clone_size: NA; cdr3_aa: CASSPRQGNSNQPQHF; cdr3_nt: TGTGCCAGCTCACCCCGACAGGGGAATAGCAATCAGCCCCAGCATTTT
d_call: TRBD2; v_call: TRBV7-2; j_call: TRBJ2-7; clone_size: NA; cdr3_aa: CASSLVVQAGEQYF; cdr3_nt: TGTGCCAGCAGCTTAGTTGTCCAAGCGGGGGAGCAGTACTTC
d_call: TRBD2; v_call: TRBV11-1; j_call: TRBJ2-5; clone_size: NA; cdr3_aa: CASSSPPGRGGGETQYF; cdr3_nt: TGTGCCAGCAGCTCCCCCCCGGGGCGCGGGGGTGGAGAGACCCAGTACTTC
d_call: NA; v_call: TRBV2; j_call: TRBJ2-1; clone_size: NA; cdr3_aa: CASIPTRSGRYNEQFF; cdr3_nt: TGTGCCAGCATTCCGACTAGAAGCGGGCGTTACAATGAGCAGTTCTTC
d_call: NA; v_call: TRBV25-1; j_call: TRBJ2-3; clone_size: once; cdr3_aa: CASKTRMEDTQYF; cdr3_nt: TGTGCCAGCAAGACTAGGATGGAAGATACGCAGTATTTT
d_call: TRBD1; v_call: TRBV2; j_call: TRBJ2-7; clone_size: NA; cdr3_aa: CASSVTGGTYEQYF; cdr3_nt: TGTGCCAGCAGCGTGACAGGGGGTACCTACGAGCAGTACTTC
d_call: TRBD2; v_call: TRBV28; j_call: TRBJ2-1; clone_size: NA; cdr3_aa: CASSLSSLAGGRYNEQFF; cdr3_nt: TGTGCCAGCAGTTTATCCTCGCTAGCGGGAGGGCGGTACAATGAGCAGTTCTTC
d_call: NA; v_call: TRBV5-1; j_call: TRBJ1-2; clone_size: NA; cdr3_aa: CASSPDSLYGYTF; cdr3_nt: TGCGCCAGCAGCCCGGACTCCCTTTATGGCTACACCTTC
d_call: TRBD1; v_call: TRBV28; j_call: TRBJ2-7; clone_size: NA; cdr3_aa: CASTDRAYEQYF; cdr3_nt: TGTGCCAGCACGGACAGGGCCTACGAGCAGTACTTC
d_call: TRBD1; v_call: TRBV4-3; j_call: TRBJ1-2; clone_size: NA; cdr3_aa: CASSQGWTGNSYGYTF; cdr3_nt: TGCGCCAGCAGCCAAGGCTGGACAGGCAACTCGTATGGCTACACCTTC
d_call: TRBD1; v_call: TRBV7-9; j_call: TRBJ1-2; clone_size: NA; cdr3_aa: CASSLSSDRGPYTF; cdr3_nt: TGTGCCAGCAGCTTAAGCAGCGACAGGGGGCCCTACACCTTC
d_call: TRBD2; v_call: TRBV18; j_call: TRBJ2-3; clone_size: NA; cdr3_aa: CASSPGGTSSSDTQYF; cdr3_nt: TGTGCCAGCTCACCAGGGGGGACTAGCAGCTCAGATACGCAGTATTTT
d_call: NA; v_call: TRBV2; j_call: TRBJ2-1; clone_size: NA; cdr3_aa: CASRIPPGYNEQFF; cdr3_nt: TGTGCCAGCAGGATACCACCAGGCTACAATGAGCAGTTCTTC
d_call: NA; v_call: TRBV27; j_call: TRBJ2-5; clone_size: NA; cdr3_aa: CASSFNNPGLGTETQYF; cdr3_nt: TGTGCCAGCAGTTTTAATAATCCGGGACTTGGGACAGAGACCCAGTACTTC